These 24 T cell receptor beta chains originate from one sample sequenced in a study of response to subunit inactivated influenza vaccine. TCRdb reanalysed the RT-PCR reads using MiXCR and keeps one entry per CDR3 protein. The sample includes hundreds of thousands of distinct CDR3 sequences, around 11% of them seen just once. The same sample was also used in a study of T cells expressing NK-cell markers. In that study: The authors made TCR beta cDNA libraries by 5'RACE template switching. This switching added a universal primer site and UMIs.

Sequences were derived from PBMCs from blood, sampled on the day of vaccination. These receptors were taken from a man aged 45-60 years who received an inactivated influenza vaccine.

This clonotype was counted at least ten times. The J gene is TRBJ2-7, the V gene TRBV14; 11 bases line up with TRBD2. CDR1 and CDR2 (germline): SGHDN, FVKESK. After removal of 2 bases from V and 9 bases from J, the junction contained 6 bases not matched to a gene. This CDR3 region has 14 residues. The CDR3 DNA is TGTGCCAGCAGCCAAAGTCTAGCGGGAGGTGGGCAGTACTTC. Translating gives CASSQSLAGGGQYF.

The gene calls are TRBV7-2 and TRBJ2-7, with 13 bases identical to TRBD2. This CDR3 comprises 15 residues. V dropped 1 base and J dropped 4; count of bases not matched to a gene: 1. Per the germline V gene, CDR1 is SGHTA and CDR2 is FQGNSA. In DNA, the CDR3 is TGTGCCAGCAGCTTAGGGGGACTAGCGGGGTACGAGCAGTACTTC. Encoded protein: CASSLGGLAGYEQYF. The full variable domain, rest sourced from reference TRBV7-2 and TRBJ2-7, is GAGVSQSPSNKVTEKGKDVELRCDPISGHTALYWYRQSLGQGLEFLIYFQGNSAPDKSGLPSDRFSAERTGGSVSTLTIQRTQQEDSAVYLCASSLGGLAGYEQYFGPGTRLTVT.

This chain joins TRBV4-3 and TRBJ2-7; D is unclear. The germline V gene encodes CDR1 LGHNA and CDR2 YSLEER. The length of the CDR3 is 16 residues. V was clipped by 5 bases and J by 0 bases, with 17 bases between them. In DNA form, the CDR3 reads TGCGCCAGCAGCGTAAACCCGTCAGGCCCCTCCTACGAGCAGTACTTC. Protein sequence: CASSVNPSGPSYEQYF.

This clonotype is a singleton in its sample. J is TRBJ1-6 and V is TRBV7-2; 7 nucleotides line up with TRBD1. The CDR3 is 14 residues long. Per germline, CDR1 SGHTA and CDR2 FQGNSA. Trimming at V came to 6 bases and at J to 5 bases, leaving 4 bases not matched to a gene. The CDR3 here is CASRETGDNSPLHF. In DNA, the CDR3 is TGTGCCAGCAGAGAAACAGGGGATAATTCACCCCTCCACTTT. Together with reference TRBV7-2 and TRBJ1-6, the CDR3 gives the full variable domain: GAGVSQSPSNKVTEKGKDVELRCDPISGHTALYWYRQSLGQGLEFLIYFQGNSAPDKSGLPSDRFSAERTGGSVSTLTIQRTQQEDSAVYLCASRETGDNSPLHFGNGTRLTVT.

V is TRBV4-3 and J is TRBJ2-7; D perhaps matches TRBD1 (5 bases). The CDR3 totals 15 residues. Trimming shortened V by 1 base and J by 9 bases, and 19 bases separated the two germline ends. Germline CDR1 LGHNA, CDR2 YSLEER. The CDR3 DNA reads TGCGCCAGCAGCCAAGGGTTTGGGGCGGTCCTGAGGCAGTACTTC. It codes for CASSQGFGAVLRQYF.

The rearrangement links TRBV7-2 to TRBJ2-1; maybe TRBD1 (6 bases). The V gene lost 2 bases and the J gene lost 6 bases, with 20 bases spanning the gap. Germline V gene lookup returns CDR1 SGHTA and CDR2 FQGNSA. This CDR3 contains 17 residues. The CDR3: CASSLWVRGSYGNEQFF. The CDR3 bases are TGTGCCAGCAGCTTATGGGTGAGGGGGAGCTATGGCAATGAGCAGTTCTTC.

The V and J genes are TRBV6-1 and TRBJ2-2; D is ambiguous. Germline loops: CDR1 MNHNS, CDR2 SASEGT. The CDR3 loop spans 14 amino acids. Between the trimmed V and J ends, which lost 5 bases and 4 bases, there was a span of 11 bases. CDR3 residues: CASSQKLSTGELFF. In DNA, the CDR3 is TGTGCCAGCAGTCAAAAGTTGAGCACCGGGGAGCTGTTTTTT.

This clonotype was detected a few times. The CDR3 is CASSPELGSNTGELFF. CDR3 DNA: TGCGCCAGCAGCCCCGAGCTAGGGTCCAACACCGGGGAGCTGTTTTTT. The chain recombines TRBV5-1 with TRBJ2-2; D not certain. CDR3 length: 16 residues. CDR1 and CDR2 from the germline V gene are SGHRS and YFSETQ. The V gene lost 4 bases and the J gene lost 2 bases, with 15 bases spanning the gap.

The V gene is TRBV27, the J gene TRBJ2-2; D unclear. V lost 5 bases, J lost 1 base, and 11 bases lay in between. Germline V CDR1 and CDR2: MNHEY, SMNVEV (reference sequence). CDR3 length: 15 residues. As DNA, the CDR3 is TGTGCCAGCAGTCGATCAAGCATGAACACCGGGGAGCTGTTTTTT. Translation gives CASSRSSMNTGELFF.

This clonotype was detected many times. The chain recombines TRBV7-2 with TRBJ2-3; a weak D match, TRBD1 (6 bases). Germline CDR1 SGHTA, CDR2 FQGNSA. CDR3 length equals 14 residues. V lost 0 bases and J 2 bases, leaving 6 bases between the germline ends. As DNA, the CDR3 is TGTGCCAGCAGCTTAGCGGGGGCCACAGATACGCAGTATTTT. Its translation is CASSLAGATDTQYF.

This clonotype was picked up a small number of times. The chain is built from TRBV20-1 and TRBJ2-3; D remains unclear. The CDR3 length is 13 residues. CDR1 and CDR2 (germline): DFQATT, SNEGSKA (reference sequence). V lost 1 base and J 4 bases, leaving 9 bases between the germline ends. The CDR3: CSARVRLADTQYF. The CDR3 nucleotides read TGCAGTGCTAGAGTCCGGTTGGCAGATACGCAGTATTTT.

The chain joins TRBV15 to TRBJ2-7, with 9 bases that match TRBD2. This CDR3 is built from 16 residues. CDR1 is LNHNV and CDR2 is YYDKDF in the germline V gene (reference sequence). V was pared by 0 bases and J by 1 base, with 4 bases of the junction left unmatched. CDR3: CATSRDRSGRSYEQYF. DNA for the CDR3: TGTGCCACCAGCAGAGATCGGAGCGGGAGGTCCTACGAGCAGTACTTC.

This clonotype was recorded many times. This chain links TRBV6-6 with TRBJ2-1, with unresolved D. The length of the CDR3 is 11 residues. Trimming removed 2 bases at V and 10 bases at J, with 6 bases between. Germline CDR1 is MNHNY and CDR2 is SVGAGI (reference sequence). As DNA, the CDR3 is TGTGCCAGCAGTTACAGACAAGAGCAGTTCTTC. Its protein is CASSYRQEQFF.

This clonotype turned up a few times. This rearrangement joins TRBV5-6 to TRBJ2-3, with D uncertain. The germline gives CDR1 SGHDT, CDR2 YYEEEE. Trimming removed 0 bases from V and 0 bases from J, with 11 bases in between. This CDR3 region has 16 residues. The CDR3 sequence is CASSLDSLTSTDTQYF. The CDR3 region has the DNA TGTGCCAGCAGCTTGGATTCCTTAACTAGCACAGATACGCAGTATTTT.

The chain uses TRBV10-3 and TRBJ1-5; 9 bases match TRBD1. The CDR3 sequence is 13 residues long. V shed 7 bases and J 6 bases; nucleotides not matched to a gene: 4. Germline V lookup: CDR1 ENHRY, CDR2 SYGVKD. The CDR3 loop is CAITQGARQPQHF. DNA for the CDR3: TGTGCCATCACACAGGGGGCCCGTCAGCCCCAGCATTTT.

This clonotype occurred many times. A read error may produce the germline difference seen at one junction end. V usage is TRBV12-3 or TRBV12-4 and J usage is TRBJ1-1, with D tentatively TRBD1 (6 bases). The CDR3 contains 12 residues. In nucleotides, the CDR3 is TGTGCCAGCAGTTTAGCTTTACAGGGATGTCTCTTT. This codes for CASSLALQGCLF.

This clonotype was seen only a few times. This chain joins TRBV12-3 or TRBV12-4 and TRBJ1-1; no clear D. V gave up 3 bases and J gave up 6 bases, with 8 bases separating them. CDR3 length equals 12 residues. The CDR3 DNA is TGTGCCAGCAGTTTTGGGTCCGCTGAAGCTTTCTTT. It is translated as CASSFGSAEAFF.

The table lists this clonotype with a few counts. V gene TRBV6-2 or TRBV6-3 combines with J gene TRBJ2-7; D perhaps matches TRBD1 (6 bases). The CDR3 runs 12 residues. Germline V CDR1 and CDR2: MNHEY, SVGEGT. Trimming took 2 bases from V and 7 from J, leaving 9 bases between them. CDR3 region: CASSYVGQEQYF. CDR3 nucleotides: TGTGCCAGCAGTTACGTCGGACAGGAGCAGTACTTC.

This rearrangement joins TRBV4-2 to TRBJ2-3; TRBD1 aligns across 9 bases. V trimming: 4 bases; J trimming: 7 bases; junction bases outside the gene matches: 15. This CDR3 has 17 amino acids. Germline CDR1 LGHNA, CDR2 YNFKEQ. The CDR3 bases are TGTGCCAGCAGCCCCGGATATCCCCCGGGACAGGGCTATACGCAGTATTTT. Amino acid sequence: CASSPGYPPGQGYTQYF.

The J gene is TRBJ1-5, the V gene TRBV28; D is possibly TRBD1 (5 bases). From germline, CDR1 is MDHEN and CDR2 SYDVKM. The CDR3 sequence is 17 residues long. V lost 3 bases and J lost 0, with 15 bases in between. The CDR3 sequence is CASSLGPTDPSNQPQHF. The CDR3 coding sequence is TGTGCCAGCAGTTTGGGTCCGACAGACCCTAGCAATCAGCCCCAGCATTTT.

J is TRBJ2-2 and V is TRBV25-1, with TRBD2 as a possible D gene (6 bases). The V and J ends lost 6 bases and 3 bases respectively, with 8 bases between them. This CDR3 is built from 13 residues. CDR1 and CDR2 (germline): MGHDK, SYGVNS. CDR3 amino acids: CASRREYTGELFF. In DNA form, the CDR3 reads TGTGCCAGCAGGCGGGAATACACCGGGGAGCTGTTTTTT.

This clonotype was seen repeatedly, ten times or more. The chain couples TRBV20-1 to TRBJ1-1, with D possibly being TRBD1 (5 bases). V was cut by 4 bases and J by 1 base, with 13 bases left in between. Germline assignment: CDR1 DFQATT and CDR2 SNEGSKA (reference sequence). This CDR3 has 14 residues. The CDR3 protein is CSAILGAGNTEAFF. The CDR3 DNA follows: TGCAGTGCTATACTTGGGGCGGGGAACACTGAAGCTTTCTTT.

This clonotype was observed a handful of times. This chain joins TRBV5-1 and TRBJ2-5; 11 positions match TRBD2. Germline loops: CDR1 SGHRS, CDR2 YFSETQ. Losses at the gene ends were 2 bases for V and 1 base for J; bases not matched to a gene: 4. The CDR3 is made up of 16 amino acids. CDR3 loop: CASSLIAGGPQETQYF. In nucleotides, the CDR3 is TGCGCCAGCAGCTTAATAGCGGGAGGGCCCCAAGAGACCCAGTACTTC.

The rearrangement links TRBV4-3 to TRBJ1-1; 7 nucleotides line up with TRBD1. The V gene end was trimmed by 3 bases and the J gene end by 1 base; junction bases not matched to a gene: 8. The CDR3 covers 16 residues. CDR1 and CDR2 from the germline V gene are LGHNA and YSLEER. Here the CDR3 DNA reads TGCGCCAGCAGCCACGGAGCGGACAGGAGGAACACTGAAGCTTTCTTT. Its translation: CASSHGADRRNTEAFF.